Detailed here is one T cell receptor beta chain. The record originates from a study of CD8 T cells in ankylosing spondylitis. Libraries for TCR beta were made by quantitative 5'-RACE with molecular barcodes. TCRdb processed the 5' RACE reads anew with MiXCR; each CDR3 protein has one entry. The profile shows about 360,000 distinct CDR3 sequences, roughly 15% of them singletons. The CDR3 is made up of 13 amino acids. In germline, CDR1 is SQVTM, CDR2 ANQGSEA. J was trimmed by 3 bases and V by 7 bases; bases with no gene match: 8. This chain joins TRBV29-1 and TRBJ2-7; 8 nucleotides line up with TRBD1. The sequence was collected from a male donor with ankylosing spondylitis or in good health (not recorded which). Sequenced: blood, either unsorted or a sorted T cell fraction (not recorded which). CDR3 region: CSAREQGDYEQYF. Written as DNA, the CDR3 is TGCAGCGCCCGTGAACAGGGGGACTACGAGCAGTACTTC.